Each of the 18 T cell receptor beta chains below was sequenced from the same sample in a study of early T cells in non-severe SARS-CoV-2 infection. TCRdb re-called the 5' RACE reads through MiXCR, storing one row per CDR3 protein. This sample has some 34,000 distinct CDR3 sequences, with roughly 7.1% found just once. The sample consisted of whole blood, taken at baseline. The receptors here all came from an adult who was a healthcare worker with PCR-confirmed SARS-CoV-2 infection or an uninfected control (not recorded which).

The chain couples TRBV20-1 to TRBJ1-3; 8 bases line up with TRBD1. The J segment lost 3 bases and the V segment lost 1 base, leaving 11 bases of the junction unmatched. From germline, CDR1 is DFQATT and CDR2 SNEGSKA (reference sequence). The length of the CDR3 is 17 residues. The CDR3 DNA sequence: TGCAGTGCTAGAGCCGCAAATCTCAGGGGGCATGGAAACACCATATATTTT. Amino acid sequence: CSARAANLRGHGNTIYF.

This clonotype was counted only a few times. The chain links TRBV19 to TRBJ1-5; D may be TRBD1 (5 bases). Trimming pared 5 bases from V and 6 bases from J, leaving 17 bases between. The CDR3 extends over 15 amino acids. Germline CDR1 reads LNHDA; CDR2 reads SQIVND (reference sequence). For the CDR3, the DNA is TGTGCCAGTAGTCAACGGACGGGGCCCGTTCAGCCCCAGCATTTT. Protein: CASSQRTGPVQPQHF.

This clonotype was counted between two and nine times. The chain recombines TRBV7-9 with TRBJ2-4; tentative D call: TRBD1 (6 bases). Germline loops: CDR1 SEHNR, CDR2 FQNEAQ (reference sequence). The CDR3 loop spans 15 amino acids. V was trimmed by 4 bases and J by 1 base, leaving 11 bases between them. In DNA form, the CDR3 reads TGTGCCAGCAGCTACAACAGGGCGGCCAAAAACATTCAGTACTTC. Translating it yields CASSYNRAAKNIQYF.

This clonotype was detected ten times or more. The chain is built from TRBV28 and TRBJ2-5; maybe TRBD1 (6 bases). V was trimmed by 2 bases and J by 2 bases, leaving 18 bases between them. The CDR3 covers 17 residues. Germline CDR1 MDHEN, CDR2 SYDVKM. The CDR3 here is CASSLRGQGSGQETQYF. CDR3 sequence (DNA): TGTGCCAGCAGTTTACGCGGGCAGGGGTCGGGGCAAGAGACCCAGTACTTC.

In this sample, this clonotype turned up a few times. The V call is TRBV5-1, the J call TRBJ2-7, with no clear D. V shed 0 bases and J shed 0 bases, with 10 bases lying between them. The length of the CDR3 is 15 residues. The V gene's germline CDR1 is SGHRS and CDR2 YFSETQ. For the CDR3, the DNA is TGCGCCAGCAGCTTGGGAGCGAGTGGCTCCTACGAGCAGTACTTC. Encoded protein: CASSLGASGSYEQYF.

This clonotype was observed a handful of times. The chain is built from TRBV6-2 or TRBV6-3 and TRBJ2-3; D is possibly TRBD2 (6 bases). The CDR3 spans 17 residues. Deletions cut 6 bases from V and 2 bases from J, with 21 bases between. CDR1 and CDR2 from the germline V gene are MNHEY and SVGEGT. This CDR3 reads CASSSLPAGPYTDTQYF. CDR3 coding DNA: TGTGCCAGCAGCTCCCTTCCCGCGGGACCCTACACAGATACGCAGTATTTT.

This clonotype was detected ten times or more. V gene TRBV12-3 or TRBV12-4 combines with J gene TRBJ1-1; D is possibly TRBD1 (6 bases). Trimming shortened V by 4 bases and J by 8 bases, and 14 bases separated the two germline ends. CDR3 length equals 13 residues. The CDR3: CASSSGYRVEAFF. CDR3 DNA: TGTGCCAGCAGTTCGGGCTACAGGGTAGAAGCTTTCTTT.

V is TRBV19 and J is TRBJ2-3, with 7 bases identical to TRBD2. The CDR3 is 13 amino acids. V shed 10 bases, J shed 2 bases, and the junction held 6 bases outside the gene matches. CDR1 is LNHDA and CDR2 is SQIVND in the germline V gene (reference sequence). This CDR3 reads CATLADLTDTQYF. Written as DNA, the CDR3 is TGTGCCACCCTAGCGGACCTCACAGATACGCAGTATTTT.

The chain links TRBV12-3 or TRBV12-4 to TRBJ2-5, with 10 bases fitting TRBD2. Trimming took 4 bases from V and 4 from J; bases not matched to a gene: 9. This CDR3 spans 16 amino acids. CDR3: CASSYGLAGVGETQYF. For the CDR3, the DNA is TGTGCCAGCAGTTATGGGCTAGCGGGAGTAGGAGAGACCCAGTACTTC.

This clonotype was found many times. The rearrangement joins TRBV20-1 to TRBJ2-1, with 10 bases identical to TRBD2. Germline CDR1 is DFQATT and CDR2 is SNEGSKA (reference sequence). CDR3 length equals 17 residues. V was clipped by 0 bases and J by 1 base; unmatched bases: 6. Here the CDR3 reads CSARDRTSGKSYNEQFF. CDR3 coding DNA: TGCAGTGCTAGAGATCGAACTAGCGGGAAGTCCTACAATGAGCAGTTCTTC.

The V and J genes are TRBV4-1 and TRBJ2-1; D is ambiguous. Looked up from germline, CDR1 is MGHRA and CDR2 is YSYEKL. The V end was cut by 2 bases, the J end by 7 bases, with 6 bases between. The CDR3 is 12 amino acids. The CDR3 region has the DNA TGCGCCAGCAGCCAAATGAGAAATGAGCAGTTCTTC. Translated: CASSQMRNEQFF.

This clonotype was observed a handful of times. This CDR3 is CASRGSLAGADTQYF. CDR3 in DNA: TGTGCCAGCAGAGGTAGCCTTGCAGGGGCAGATACGCAGTATTTT. The genes are TRBV5-6 and TRBJ2-3; TRBD1 is a possible D gene (6 bases). This CDR3 is 15 amino acids long. V lost 5 bases and J lost 4, with 17 bases in between. Per germline, CDR1 SGHDT and CDR2 YYEEEE.

This clonotype was counted ten times or more. The chain uses TRBV4-3 and TRBJ2-6; no clear D. The CDR3 runs to 17 residues. Deletions cut 0 bases from V and 0 bases from J, with 9 bases between. CDR1 LGHNA and CDR2 YSLEER come from the germline V gene. Here the CDR3 DNA reads TGCGCCAGCAGCCAAGAGGGTGGAAGCTCTGGGGCCAACGTCCTGACTTTC. Translation gives CASSQEGGSSGANVLTF.

This chain uses TRBV6-5 with TRBJ2-7; 14 bases are a match to TRBD2. CDR1 is MNHEY, CDR2 SVGAGI, per germline. This CDR3 has 17 residues. With 0 bases clipped from V and 4 bases from J, the junction kept 5 bases outside the gene matches. CDR3: CASSYSKGLAGVYEQYV. The DNA of the CDR3 is TGTGCCAGCAGTTACTCCAAGGGACTAGCGGGAGTGTACGAGCAGTACGTC.

The chain employs TRBV20-1 and TRBJ2-1, with D unclear. V lost 0 bases, J lost 6 bases, and 15 bases lay in between. The CDR3 contains 15 residues. The germline V gene has CDR1 DFQATT and CDR2 SNEGSKA (reference sequence). CDR3 region: CSARDVGMLRNEQFF. CDR3 sequence (DNA): TGCAGTGCTAGAGACGTAGGGATGTTACGCAATGAGCAGTTCTTC.

The gene calls are TRBV5-1 and TRBJ2-3; TRBD2 agrees at 14 bases. CDR3 length: 18 amino acids. Germline V gives CDR1 SGHRS, CDR2 YFSETQ. V lost 1 base, J lost 4 bases, and 8 bases stayed unmatched. The CDR3 loop reads CASSLLGLAGDWADTQYF. The CDR3 bases are TGCGCCAGCAGCTTGCTGGGACTAGCGGGAGACTGGGCAGATACGCAGTATTTT. The full variable domain, rest sourced from reference TRBV5-1 and TRBJ2-3, is KAGVTQTPRYLIKTRGQQVTLSCSPISGHRSVSWYQQTPGQGLQFLFEYFSETQRNKGNFPGRFSGRQFSNSRSEMNVSTLELGDSALYLCASSLLGLAGDWADTQYFGPGTRLTVL.

This sequence joins TRBV4-1 and TRBJ2-5; TRBD2 aligns across 7 bases. V dropped 7 bases and J dropped 2; count of bases not matched to a gene: 4. This CDR3 has 13 residues. Germline V gives CDR1 MGHRA, CDR2 YSYEKL. The CDR3 DNA reads TGCGCCAGCAATTCCGGGGGGCAAGAGACCCAGTACTTC. Translated, it gives CASNSGGQETQYF.

This clonotype was seen at least ten times. The chain is built from TRBV6-6 and TRBJ2-7, with 8 bases lining up with TRBD2. The CDR3 has 15 residues. V was pared by 5 bases and J by 2 bases, with 8 bases of the junction left unmatched. In germline, CDR1 is MNHNY, CDR2 SVGAGI (reference sequence). This chain's CDR3 is CASSPTSANAYEQYF. The CDR3 nucleotides read TGTGCCAGCAGTCCGACTAGCGCCAATGCCTACGAGCAGTACTTC.